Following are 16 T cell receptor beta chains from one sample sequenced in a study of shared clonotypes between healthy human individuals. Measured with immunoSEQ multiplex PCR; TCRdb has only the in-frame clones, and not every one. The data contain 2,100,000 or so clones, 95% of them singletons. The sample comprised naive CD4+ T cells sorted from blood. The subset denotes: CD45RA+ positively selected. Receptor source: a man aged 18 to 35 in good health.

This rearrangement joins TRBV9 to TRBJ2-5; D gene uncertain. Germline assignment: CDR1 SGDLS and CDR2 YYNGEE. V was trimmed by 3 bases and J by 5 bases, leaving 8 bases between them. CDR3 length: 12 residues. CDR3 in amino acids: CASSAVGETQYF. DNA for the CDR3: TGTGCCAGCAGCGCCGTGGGGGAGACCCAGTACTTC.

CDR3 amino acids: CASSLESPSEAFF. Here the CDR3 DNA reads TGTGCCAGCAGCTTAGAGTCCCCTTCTGAAGCTTTCTTT. J is TRBJ1-1 and V is TRBV7-2; no clear D. There are 13 residues in the CDR3. The V and J ends lost 1 base and 6 bases respectively, with 9 bases between them. CDR1 SGHTA and CDR2 FQGNSA come from the germline V gene.

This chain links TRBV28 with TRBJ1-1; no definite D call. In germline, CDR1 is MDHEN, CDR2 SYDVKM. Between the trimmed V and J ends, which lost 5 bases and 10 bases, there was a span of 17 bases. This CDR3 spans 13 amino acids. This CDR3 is CASSPQESILAFF. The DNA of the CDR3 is TGTGCCAGCAGTCCCCAAGAGTCGATTCTAGCTTTCTTT.

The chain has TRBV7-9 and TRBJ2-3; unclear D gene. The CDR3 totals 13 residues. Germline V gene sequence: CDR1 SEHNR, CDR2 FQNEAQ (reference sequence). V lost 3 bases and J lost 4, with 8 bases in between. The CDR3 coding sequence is TGTGCCAGCAGCTTCACCTCACCAGATACGCAGTATTTT. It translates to CASSFTSPDTQYF.

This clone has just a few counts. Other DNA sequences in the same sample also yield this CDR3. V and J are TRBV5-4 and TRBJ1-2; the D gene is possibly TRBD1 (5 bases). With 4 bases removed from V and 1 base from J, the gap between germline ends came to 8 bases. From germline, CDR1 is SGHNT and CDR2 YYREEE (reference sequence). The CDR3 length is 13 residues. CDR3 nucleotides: TGTGCCAGCAGCCCAGACAGTAACTATGGCTACACCTTC. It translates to CASSPDSNYGYTF. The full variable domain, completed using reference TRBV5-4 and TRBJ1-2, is ETGVTQSPTHLIKTRGQQVTLRCSSQSGHNTVSWYQQALGQGPQFIFQYYREEENGRGNFPPRFSGLQFPNYSSELNVNALELDDSALYLCASSPDSNYGYTFGSGTRLTVV.

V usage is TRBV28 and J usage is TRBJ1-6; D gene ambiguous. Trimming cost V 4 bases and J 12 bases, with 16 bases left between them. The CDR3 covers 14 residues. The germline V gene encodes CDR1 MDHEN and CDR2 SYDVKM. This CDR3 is CASSSQPSSLPLHF. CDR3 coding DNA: TGTGCCAGCAGTTCACAGCCTTCCAGTTTACCCCTCCACTTT.

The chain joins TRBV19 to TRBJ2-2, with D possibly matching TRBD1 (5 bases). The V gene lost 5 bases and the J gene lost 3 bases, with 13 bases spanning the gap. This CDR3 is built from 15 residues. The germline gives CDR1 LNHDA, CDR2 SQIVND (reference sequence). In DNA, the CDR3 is TGTGCCAGTAGTTCAGGGATTTACGACACCGGGGAGCTGTTTTTT. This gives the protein CASSSGIYDTGELFF. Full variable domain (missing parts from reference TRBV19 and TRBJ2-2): DGGITQSPKYLFRKEGQNVTLSCEQNLNHDAMYWYRQDPGQGLRLIYYSQIVNDFQKGDIAEGYSVSREKKESFPLTVTSAQKNPTAFYLCASSSGIYDTGELFFGEGSRLTVL.

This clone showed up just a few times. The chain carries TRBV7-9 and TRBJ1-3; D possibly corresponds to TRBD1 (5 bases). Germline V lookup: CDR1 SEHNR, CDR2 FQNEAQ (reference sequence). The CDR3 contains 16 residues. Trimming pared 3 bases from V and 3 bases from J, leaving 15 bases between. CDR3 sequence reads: CASSFARDWVGNTIYF. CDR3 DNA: TGTGCCAGCAGCTTCGCACGGGACTGGGTTGGAAACACCATATATTTT. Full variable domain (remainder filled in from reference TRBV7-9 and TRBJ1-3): DTGVSQNPRHKITKRGQNVTFRCDPISEHNRLYWYRQTLGQGPEFLTYFQNEAQLEKSRLLSDRFSAERPKGSFSTLEIQRTEQGDSAMYLCASSFARDWVGNTIYFGEGSWLTVV.

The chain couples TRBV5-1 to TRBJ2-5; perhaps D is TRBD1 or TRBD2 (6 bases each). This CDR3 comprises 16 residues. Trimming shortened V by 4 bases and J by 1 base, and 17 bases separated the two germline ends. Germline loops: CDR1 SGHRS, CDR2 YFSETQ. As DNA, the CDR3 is TGCGCCAGCAGCCCGGCGGGGTCCAGGGGCCAAGAGACCCAGTACTTC. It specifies CASSPAGSRGQETQYF.

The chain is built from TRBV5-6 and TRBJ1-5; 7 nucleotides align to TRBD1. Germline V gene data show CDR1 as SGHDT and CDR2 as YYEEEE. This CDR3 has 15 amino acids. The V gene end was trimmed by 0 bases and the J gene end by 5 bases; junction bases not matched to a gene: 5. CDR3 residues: CASSLGGTAYQPQHF. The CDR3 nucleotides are TGTGCCAGCAGCTTGGGGGGGACAGCCTATCAGCCCCAGCATTTT.

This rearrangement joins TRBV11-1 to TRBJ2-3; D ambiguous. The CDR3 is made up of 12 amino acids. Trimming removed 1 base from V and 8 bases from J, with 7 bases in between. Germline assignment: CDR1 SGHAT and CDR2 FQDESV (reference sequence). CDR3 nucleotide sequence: TGTGCCAGCAGCTTAGAGGACGTTACGCAGTATTTT. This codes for CASSLEDVTQYF.

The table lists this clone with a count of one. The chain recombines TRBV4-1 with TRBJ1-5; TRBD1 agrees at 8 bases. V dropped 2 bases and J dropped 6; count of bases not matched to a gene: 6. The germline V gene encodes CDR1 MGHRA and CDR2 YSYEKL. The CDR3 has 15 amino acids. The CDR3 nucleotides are TGCGCCAGCAGCCAATCACAGGGGGGGGGTCAGCCCCAGCATTTT. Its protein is CASSQSQGGGQPQHF.

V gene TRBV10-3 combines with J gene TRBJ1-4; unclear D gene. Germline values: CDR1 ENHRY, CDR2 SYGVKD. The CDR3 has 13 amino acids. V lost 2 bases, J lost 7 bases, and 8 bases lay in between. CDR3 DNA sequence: TGTGCCATCAGTGAGGGTACCAGTGAAAAACTGTTTTTT. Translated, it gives CAISEGTSEKLFF.

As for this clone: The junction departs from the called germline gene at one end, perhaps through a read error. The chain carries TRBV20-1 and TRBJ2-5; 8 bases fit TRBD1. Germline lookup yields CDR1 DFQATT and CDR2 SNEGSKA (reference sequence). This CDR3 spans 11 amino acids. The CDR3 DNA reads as TGTGCCAGGGGGCGACAAGAGACCCAGTACTTC. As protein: CARGRQETQYF.

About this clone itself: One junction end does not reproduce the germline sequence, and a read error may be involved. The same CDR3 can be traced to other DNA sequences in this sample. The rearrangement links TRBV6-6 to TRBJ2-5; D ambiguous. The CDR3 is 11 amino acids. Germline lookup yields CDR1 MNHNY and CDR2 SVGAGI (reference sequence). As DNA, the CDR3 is TGCGCCAGCAGTGTACAAGAGACCCAGTACTTC. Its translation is CASSVQETQYF.

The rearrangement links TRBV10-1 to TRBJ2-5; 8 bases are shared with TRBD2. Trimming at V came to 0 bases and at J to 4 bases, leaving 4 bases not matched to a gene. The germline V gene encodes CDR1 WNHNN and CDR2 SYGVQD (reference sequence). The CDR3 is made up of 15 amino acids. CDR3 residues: CASSESGSGAETQYF. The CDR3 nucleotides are TGCGCCAGCAGTGAGTCGGGTAGCGGGGCAGAGACCCAGTACTTC.